Listed here is a single T cell receptor beta chain. Its matching antigen is unknown. This specimen comes from a study of T cell responses to AZD1222 COVID-19 vaccine. Study-level information: Investigators merged groups given second doses at roughly 4 or roughly 12 weeks.

Overall study findings and caveats: Of spike-specific TCRs, nearly half reportedly target regions left unmutated in variants.

Sequencing used immunoSEQ multiplex PCR; TCRdb keeps in-frame clones, though not all of them. The sample holds more than 90,000 clones, about 90% seen once. The specimen was peripheral blood, collected on day 0 of AZD1222 vaccination. The sequence derives from an adult in good health.

This CDR3 is CASSYKQGDPQHF. CDR3 nucleotides: TGTGCCAGCAGCTACAAACAGGGGGACCCCCAGCATTTT. This chain uses TRBV27 with TRBJ1-5, with TRBD1 matching 8 bases. After removal of 6 bases from V and 10 bases from J, the junction contained 8 bases not matched to a gene. Germline values: CDR1 MNHEY, CDR2 SMNVEV (reference sequence). The CDR3 totals 13 residues.